This TCR beta chain was sequenced during a study of T cells after yellow fever vaccination. Study-wide results and limits: Abundant clonotypes from the bulk population could have been carried over as contaminants into FACS-sorted repertoires. Booster samples showed a return of most primary-vaccination clones (roughly 96% CD4, approximately 85% CD8). Peak timing came faster in the weaker secondary response, day 5 versus 15.

By 5'RACE template switching, TCR cDNA was produced, with a universal primer site and UMIs added in the process. TCRdb re-called the 5' RACE reads through MiXCR, storing one row per CDR3 protein. The data contain under 550,000 distinct CDR3 sequences, 20% to 25% of them singletons. There are many counts of this clonotype. Its target is unknown. The material was PBMCs, obtained less than 25 days after the first yellow fever vaccination. The clonotype comes from a man aged 18 to 30 who received the YFV17D yellow fever vaccine.

As DNA, the CDR3 is TGCGCCAGCAGCCTCGCTCGGGGGTCCTGGGCCTACGAGCAGTACTTC. Residues: CASSLARGSWAYEQYF. The chain has TRBV4-3 and TRBJ2-7; perhaps TRBD2 as D (6 bases). The CDR3 is 16 residues long. The germline CDR1 and CDR2 sequences are LGHNA and YSLEER. Trimming pared 4 bases from V and 2 bases from J, leaving 18 bases between.